This T cell receptor beta chain was observed in a study of T-cell memory formation after mild COVID-19. Regarding this clonotype: Its antigen is still unknown.

TCRdb re-derived calls from the 5' RACE reads in MiXCR, one entry per CDR3 protein. The sample has 90,000 to 120,000 distinct CDR3 sequences, 15% to 20% seen once. Study-level findings and limits: Still unconfirmed is whether the second-wave clones peaking on day 37 recognized SARS-CoV-2.

The sequenced material came from PBMCs or a T cell subset sorted from them (not recorded which). The TCR originated in a man between 18 and 35 years old who had mild COVID-19 (a few samples of this study predate the infection). Cell type and time point are not known.

The CDR3 coding sequence is TGTGCCAGCAGTTTACGGTTGGGCTACACCTTC. The encoded protein is CASSLRLGYTF. The rearrangement uses TRBV28 and TRBJ1-2; no definite D call. The CDR3 totals 11 residues. The ends were cut back, 2 bases at V and 8 bases at J, with 6 bases in the middle. Germline assignment: CDR1 MDHEN and CDR2 SYDVKM.